These 10 T cell receptor beta chains were sequenced from one sample in a study of shared clonotypes between healthy human individuals. The repertoire was sequenced with immunoSEQ multiplex PCR; TCRdb's copy has only in-frame clones and lacks some. The data hold roughly 590,000 clones, with 95% to 96% observed a single time. In the naive CD8 group, cells lacked CD45RO and were positively selected for CCR7, so terminally differentiated effector memory CD45RA+ cells were left out. The specimen was naive CD8+ T cells sorted from blood. All receptors come from a woman aged 25 to 45 in good health.

J is TRBJ2-3 and V is TRBV4-2, with D possibly TRBD2 on 5 matching bases. Germline V CDR1 and CDR2: LGHNA, YNFKEQ. Trimming stripped 0 bases from V and 3 bases from J, with 7 bases between. CDR3 size: 14 residues. CDR3: CASSQEDSTDTQYF. In nucleotides, the CDR3 is TGTGCCAGCAGCCAAGAGGACTCGACAGATACGCAGTATTTT.

Worth noting for this clone: This sample includes further DNA sequences coding for the same CDR3. The genes are TRBV5-4 and TRBJ1-1, with D hard to call. The CDR3 is 13 amino acids. Trimming left V 1 base short and J 1 base short, with 5 bases between. CDR1 and CDR2 from the germline V gene are SGHNT and YYREEE (reference sequence). CDR3 in DNA: TGTGCCAGCAGCTTGTCTGAGAACACTGAAGCTTTCTTT. It encodes CASSLSENTEAFF.

V is TRBV2 and J is TRBJ1-1; D is undetermined. Trimming cost V 7 bases and J 1 base, with 10 bases left between them. The CDR3 runs 13 residues. CDR1 is SNHLY and CDR2 is FYNNEI in the germline V gene. CDR3 sequence (DNA): TGTGCCAGCATATATACGGGGAACACTGAAGCTTTCTTT. This encodes CASIYTGNTEAFF.

CDR3 bases: TGTGCCAGCAGTTTGTTGCTCGTGTCCGGGGAGCTGTTTTTT. Its protein product is CASSLLLVSGELFF. The genes are TRBV27 and TRBJ2-2; no clear D gene. From germline, CDR1 is MNHEY and CDR2 SMNVEV (reference sequence). The CDR3 contains 14 residues. Trimming pared 3 bases from V and 6 bases from J, leaving 11 bases between.

In its sample, this clone was seen once. The chain recombines TRBV5-1 with TRBJ2-4; D not certain. Between the trimmed V and J ends, which lost 0 bases and 0 bases, there was a span of 13 bases. CDR3 size: 17 residues. Germline loops: CDR1 SGHRS, CDR2 YFSETQ. CDR3 sequence (DNA): TGCGCCAGCAGCTTGGTACCGGACGCACTAGCCAAAAACATTCAGTACTTC. The encoded protein is CASSLVPDALAKNIQYF.

The J gene is TRBJ1-1, the V gene TRBV11-2; D call uncertain. V shed 10 bases and J shed 2 bases, with 8 bases lying between them. Germline V gene lookup returns CDR1 SGHAT and CDR2 FQNNGV. The CDR3 spans 11 residues. The CDR3: CATGVNTEAFF. In DNA form, the CDR3 reads TGTGCCACAGGAGTAAACACTGAAGCTTTCTTT.

This chain connects TRBV11-2 to TRBJ2-1, with D possibly being TRBD2 (5 bases). Deletions cut 5 bases from V and 4 bases from J, with 12 bases between. CDR1 is SGHAT, CDR2 FQNNGV, per germline. The CDR3 covers 14 residues. The CDR3 DNA is TGTGCCAGCAGCCCCGGACTGTATTACAATGAGCAGTTCTTC. It yields the protein CASSPGLYYNEQFF.

CDR3 in amino acids: CASSAGAPSAYEQYF. The CDR3 nucleotides are TGTGCCAGCAGTGCCGGGGCACCCTCAGCCTACGAGCAGTACTTC. The chain employs TRBV27 and TRBJ2-7; D is tentatively TRBD1 or TRBD2 (5 bases each). Germline CDR1 MNHEY, CDR2 SMNVEV (reference sequence). The CDR3 is 15 residues long. Trimming removed 5 bases from V and 2 bases from J, with 16 bases in between.

The chain carries TRBV6-5 and TRBJ1-1; D not resolved. Per germline, CDR1 MNHEY and CDR2 SVGAGI. The length of the CDR3 is 12 residues. Trimming removed 5 bases from V and 11 bases from J, with 15 bases in between. CDR3 residues: CASSMGLEAAFF. CDR3 nucleotides: TGTGCCAGCAGTATGGGCCTCGAGGCGGCTTTCTTT.

This chain connects TRBV7-9 to TRBJ2-7; D possibly corresponds to TRBD1 (5 bases). The CDR3 sequence is 12 residues long. The V end lost 5 bases, the J end lost 6 bases, and 11 bases lay between the germline ends. CDR1 SEHNR and CDR2 FQNEAQ come from the germline V gene (reference sequence). CDR3 region: CASSQGLLEQYF. The DNA for the CDR3 is TGTGCCAGCAGCCAGGGATTACTCGAGCAGTACTTC.